This TCR beta chain was recovered during a study of shared clonotypes between healthy human individuals. In the study overall: Ranging from 18 to 49 in age, donors were a couple of women and a few men. A donor's plate count was three for CD4 naive and three for CD4 memory; CD8 naive had two and CD8 memory one.

The CDR3 totals 13 residues. J lost 3 bases, V lost 6 bases, and 3 bases had no gene match. Per the germline V gene, CDR1 is MNHEY and CDR2 is SVGAGI. Study observations and caveats: A handful of donors held about 4.5% of naive CD4 clonotypes in common. Only a few donors were included, so the genetic and exposure-history diversity represented was limited.

Assay used: immunoSEQ multiplex PCR; TCRdb lists only in-frame clones, some missing. The table lists roughly 1 million clones, about four fifths of them singletons, with roughly 0.56% in the top ten. Notes on this clone: As yet, its antigen is unknown.

The TCR sequence derives from a man aged 18-30 years in good health. Some clones in this sample may be carry-over from other donors' samples. The V call is TRBV6-5, the J call TRBJ2-7; 9 bases line up with TRBD1. Sequencing was done on a sample of memory CD4+ T cells from PBMCs. Subset specified: CD45RA-negative fraction. The chain's CDR3 is CASRLTGGYEQYF. CDR3 nucleotides: TGTGCCAGCAGACTGACAGGGGGCTACGAGCAGTACTTC.